Reported below is one TCR beta chain. This clonotype was found once. Its antigen target is currently unknown. Base qualities are not at hand, and no much larger clone is one base apart. Single-read evidence is weak. This record belongs to a study of T-cell memory formation after mild COVID-19 (dated by TCRdb to the early 2020s). Background for the entire study: TCR sequence clusters from the two donors were found to be largely donor specific. T-cell clones expanding and contracting after mild COVID-19 in a couple of donors were tracked by longitudinal TCRalpha and TCRbeta repertoire sequencing. The cohort was made up of two young adult volunteers, one female and one male, who were previously healthy. Study-wide conclusions, independent of this receptor: The second-wave clones that peaked on day 37 were not confirmed to be SARS-CoV-2 specific. Balanced CD4/CD8 phenotypes were observed for clones contracting from day 15 to 85, whereas a bias towards CD4+ was observed for a second wave of clones expanding from day 15 to 37. The detection of some responding clones in pre-infection memory suggests that pre-existing cross-reactive memory T cells joined the SARS-CoV-2 response. The study included only a couple of mild cases, and larger cohorts that include severe cases with pre-infection samples were judged to be necessary. Contracting CD4+ clones were found mainly in CM and EM memory subsets, while CD8+ clones were enriched in EMRA.

Sequenced on an Illumina NovaSeq 6000. TCRalpha and TCRbeta cDNA libraries were built by 5'RACE with constant-segment primers, adding sample barcodes and unique molecular identifiers. Trizol reagent was used to extract RNA from every sample. Libraries were amplified in two PCR steps, with a second sample barcode and Illumina TruSeq adapters added in the second step. Sequencing of libraries was performed on an Illumina NovaSeq with 2 x 150 bp paired-end reads. The published analysis was carried out like this. Demultiplexing of reads and collapsing into UMI-guided consensus sequences were performed with migec v1.2.7. Using mixcr v2.1.11, UMI consensuses were aligned to TRA and TRB V and J templates and then assembled into clonotypes. Clonotypes were classified as expanded or contracted when called significant by both edgeR and NoisET, with noise models trained on biological replicates. For edgeR calls, the cutoffs were a false discovery rate-adjusted p below 0.01 and a log2 fold-change threshold of 1. As an exploratory analysis of dynamics, max-normalized trajectories of the 1000 most abundant clonotypes were examined by PCA with hierarchical clustering. The CD4 or CD8 phenotype of responding clones was assigned using the separately sequenced CD4+ and CD8+ repertoires. The public reads were run again by TCRdb, first through fastp at Q25 and then through MiXCR, and only productive beta chains were kept. Identical CDR3 protein sequences are pooled into one entry, listed with their most common genes and DNA. In this record, the V and J calls reflect TCRdb's handling and not the investigators' own analysis. For this sample there are more than 250,000 distinct CDR3 sequences; roughly 17% appear just once. The ten top clones hold more than 20% of the sample.

V loses 2 bases at its end and J loses 4 bases; junction bases beyond the gene matches: 3. The CDR3 covers 15 residues, taking in both the cysteine and the phenylalanine. Only CDR3 DNA remains: 45 bases, in frame from the first base. From the germline V gene, CDR1 is SGHTA and CDR2 is FQGTGA. Ficoll-Paque density gradient centrifugation was used to isolate PBMCs. The sequence was collected from a man aged 18 to 29 who had mild COVID-19 (a few samples of this study predate the infection). The sample titles of this study are shuffled in the database, so cell type and time point are left out; the donor was told from shared clones. The sequence is built from TRBV7-3 and TRBJ2-3; the central 10 bases match TRBD2. The sequenced sample was PBMCs or a T cell subset sorted from them (not recorded which). Here the CDR3 is given as CASSLLAGGSDTQYF. Here is the DNA: TGTGCCAGCAGCTTATTAGCGGGGGGATCAGATACGCAGTATTTT.